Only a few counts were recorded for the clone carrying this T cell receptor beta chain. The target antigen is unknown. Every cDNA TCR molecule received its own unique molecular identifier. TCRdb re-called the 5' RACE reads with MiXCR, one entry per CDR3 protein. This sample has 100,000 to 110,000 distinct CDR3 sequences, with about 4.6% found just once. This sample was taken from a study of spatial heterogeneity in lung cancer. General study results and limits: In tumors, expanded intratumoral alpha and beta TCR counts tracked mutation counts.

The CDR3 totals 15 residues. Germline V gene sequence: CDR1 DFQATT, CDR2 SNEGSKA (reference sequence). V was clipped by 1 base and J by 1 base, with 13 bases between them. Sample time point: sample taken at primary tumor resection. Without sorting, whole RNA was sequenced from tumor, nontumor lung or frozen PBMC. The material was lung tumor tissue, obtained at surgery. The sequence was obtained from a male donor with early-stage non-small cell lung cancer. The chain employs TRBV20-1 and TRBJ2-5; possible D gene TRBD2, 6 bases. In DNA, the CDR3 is TGCAGTGCTAGAGTCGGGACTCTCTCCCAAGAGACCCAGTACTTC. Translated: CSARVGTLSQETQYF.